This T cell receptor beta chain was sequenced for a study of CD8 T cells in Susac syndrome. From germline, CDR1 is MNHEY and CDR2 SMNVEV (reference sequence). The V and J ends lost 2 bases and 3 bases, in that order; junction bases with no gene match: 4. CDR3 length: 14 amino acids. An input of about 0.5 to 1 ug of RNA was subjected to reverse transcription using random hexamers. Multiplex immunoSEQ PCR targeted 54 Vbeta and 13 Jbeta TCR beta segments. One entry per CDR3 protein, called by TCRdb with MiXCR from the immunoSEQ multiplex PCR reads. Of 150,000 or so distinct CDR3 sequences in the sample, around 96% were seen once.

Sample: CD8+ T cells from PBMCs. This chain uses TRBV27 with TRBJ2-7, with 7 bases fitting TRBD2. This sequence originates from a human donor with multiple sclerosis. CDR3 residues: CASSLREAYYEQYF. CDR3 in DNA: TGTGCCAGCAGTTTACGGGAGGCGTACTACGAGCAGTACTTC.